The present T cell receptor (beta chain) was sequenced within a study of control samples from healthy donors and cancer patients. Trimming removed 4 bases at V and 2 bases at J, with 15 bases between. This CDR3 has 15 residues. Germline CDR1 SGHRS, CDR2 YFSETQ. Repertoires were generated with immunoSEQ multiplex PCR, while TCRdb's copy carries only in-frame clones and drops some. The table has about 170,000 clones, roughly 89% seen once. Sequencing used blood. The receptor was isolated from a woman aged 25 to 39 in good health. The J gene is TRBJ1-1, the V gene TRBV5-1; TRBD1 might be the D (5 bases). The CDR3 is CASSPTGRHNTEAFF. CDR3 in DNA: TGCGCCAGCAGCCCAACAGGACGGCATAACACTGAAGCTTTCTTT.